What follows are 8 T cell receptor beta chains derived from one specimen sequenced in a study of vaccination and CD4 T cells after COVID-19. Treatment: roughly 10-day PBMC culture with coronavirus spike peptide pools or control peptides (ViraFEST assay). What these receptors recognize is not known. Researchers used the Oncomine TCR Beta short-read assay to sequence DNA from cultured CD4+ T cells. TCRdb re-called the PCR reads through MiXCR, storing one row per CDR3 protein. The sample holds roughly 15,000 distinct CDR3 sequences, 73% seen once. Sequenced material: CD4+ T cells from blood, cultured in vitro. The receptors here all came from a human donor who had recovered from COVID-19.

The chain carries TRBV15 and TRBJ1-6; D not certain. V gave up 0 bases and J gave up 6 bases, with 15 bases separating them. The CDR3 covers 17 residues. Germline V CDR1 and CDR2: LNHNV, YYDKDF (reference sequence). For the CDR3, the DNA is TGTGCCACCAGCAGAGAGGAGGGTTTCGACCCTAATTCACCCCTCCACTTT. Encoded protein: CATSREEGFDPNSPLHF.

This chain connects TRBV9 to TRBJ2-3; 7 positions match TRBD2. Germline CDR1 is SGDLS and CDR2 is YYNGEE. There are 15 residues in the CDR3. V lost 3 bases to trimming and J lost 2 bases; unmatched junction nucleotides: 6. This CDR3 reads CASSASSGTTDTQYF. DNA for the CDR3: TGTGCCAGCAGCGCCTCCAGCGGGACCACAGATACGCAGTATTTT.

The chain recombines TRBV10-1 with TRBJ1-1, with no clear D. CDR3 length equals 11 residues. V was pared by 7 bases and J by 1 base, with 4 bases between. Germline V CDR1 and CDR2: WNHNN, SYGVQD (reference sequence). In DNA form, the CDR3 reads TGCGCCAGCAAGAAGAACACTGAAGCTTTCTTT. As protein: CASKKNTEAFF.

The chain uses TRBV20-1 and TRBJ1-2; D is perhaps TRBD1 (6 bases). CDR3 length: 15 residues. Trimming shortened V by 6 bases and J by 4 bases, and 21 bases separated the two germline ends. CDR1 is DFQATT, CDR2 SNEGSKA, per germline (reference sequence). The CDR3 nucleotides are TGCAGTGCACTTACGACAGGTGAAGGGGTCTATGGCTACACCTTC. Translation: CSALTTGEGVYGYTF.

V and J are TRBV20-1 and TRBJ2-7; D is perhaps TRBD2 (6 bases). Per germline, CDR1 DFQATT and CDR2 SNEGSKA (reference sequence). The CDR3 runs to 13 residues. Deletions cut 5 bases from V and 6 bases from J, with 17 bases between. The CDR3 reads CSAHRDSGREQYF. The DNA of the CDR3 is TGCAGTGCTCACCGGGACTCTGGACGCGAGCAGTACTTC.

The rearrangement joins TRBV6-1 to TRBJ2-2, with TRBD2 matching over 8 bases. The ends lost 9 bases at V and 1 base at J; junction bases unmatched: 13. Germline V CDR1 and CDR2: MNHNS, SASEGT. The CDR3 loop spans 17 amino acids. CDR3 sequence reads: CASTGQLSGGNTGELFF. Written as DNA, the CDR3 is TGTGCCAGTACCGGACAGCTGAGCGGGGGGAACACCGGGGAGCTGTTTTTT.

This chain connects TRBV6-2 or TRBV6-3 to TRBJ2-5; no clear D gene. CDR1 is MNHEY and CDR2 is SVGEGT in the germline V gene. V was cut by 6 bases and J by 3 bases, with 11 bases left in between. CDR3 length: 13 residues. The CDR3 loop reads CASSPMHKETQYF. Written as DNA, the CDR3 is TGTGCCAGCAGCCCCATGCACAAAGAGACCCAGTACTTC.

The chain couples TRBV6-1 to TRBJ2-3, with 7 bases fitting TRBD1. The CDR3 is 15 residues long. The J segment lost 1 base and the V segment lost 6 bases, leaving 7 bases of the junction unmatched. Germline loops: CDR1 MNHNS, CDR2 SASEGT. CDR3 region: CASRDIGQGTDTQYF. The CDR3 DNA sequence: TGTGCCAGCAGGGACATTGGACAGGGCACAGATACGCAGTATTTT.